The 28 T cell receptor beta chains presented below share a single source sample, sequenced in a study of blood T cell repertoires in COVID-19. Some clones are missing from TCRdb's copy, which holds only in-frame ones; the method was immunoSEQ multiplex PCR. Of about 68,000 clones detected, around 87% appear once; the ten largest clones hold about 2.9%. Sequencing was performed on peripheral blood. These receptors all stem from a man in his forties or fifties with acute or convalescent COVID-19.

This rearrangement joins TRBV19 to TRBJ2-1; D may be TRBD2 (6 bases). This CDR3 contains 16 residues. Germline CDR1 LNHDA, CDR2 SQIVND (reference sequence). V shed 3 bases and J shed 6 bases, with 18 bases lying between them. This CDR3 is CASSISGGNAPNEQFF. The CDR3 DNA is TGTGCCAGTAGTATCTCTGGAGGGAATGCCCCCAATGAGCAGTTCTTC. The complete variable domain, with remaining parts taken from reference TRBV19 and TRBJ2-1, reads DGGITQSPKYLFRKEGQNVTLSCEQNLNHDAMYWYRQDPGQGLRLIYYSQIVNDFQKGDIAEGYSVSREKKESFPLTVTSAQKNPTAFYLCASSISGGNAPNEQFFGPGTRLTVL.

CDR3 protein: CASSFSGGQDQPQHF. The CDR3 DNA reads TGTGCCAGCAGCTTTTCCGGGGGGCAGGATCAGCCCCAGCATTTT. V is TRBV9 and J is TRBJ1-5; D perhaps matches TRBD1 (6 bases). Per germline, CDR1 SGDLS and CDR2 YYNGEE. The CDR3 consists of 15 residues. The ends were cut back, 4 bases at V and 5 bases at J, with 16 bases in the middle.

The chain has TRBV2 and TRBJ2-3; D possibly corresponds to TRBD1 (5 bases). V lost 4 bases, J lost 2 bases, and 16 bases lay in between. Germline V gives CDR1 SNHLY, CDR2 FYNNEI. The CDR3 runs 16 residues. CDR3: CASSVRGPVYTDTQYF. The CDR3 bases are TGTGCCAGCAGTGTAAGGGGCCCCGTTTACACAGATACGCAGTATTTT.

The rearrangement uses TRBV29-1 and TRBJ2-1; D perhaps matches TRBD2 (6 bases). V was trimmed by 3 bases and J by 5 bases, leaving 14 bases between them. The V gene's germline CDR1 is SQVTM and CDR2 ANQGSEA. The CDR3 has 14 amino acids. The CDR3 reads CSVDGSGYNNEQFF. CDR3 nucleotides: TGCAGCGTTGACGGCAGCGGGTATAACAATGAGCAGTTCTTC.

The V gene is TRBV7-9, the J gene TRBJ1-4; D is ambiguous. V gave up 4 bases and J gave up 2 bases, with 8 bases separating them. The CDR3 is 14 amino acids. Germline V gene sequence: CDR1 SEHNR, CDR2 FQNEAQ (reference sequence). CDR3 nucleotide sequence: TGTGCCAGCAGCTCTGACTGGACTAATGAAAAACTGTTTTTT. Its translation: CASSSDWTNEKLFF.

This clone occurred once. The CDR3 DNA reads TGTGCCAGCAGCCCGGGGGACTATGGCTACACCTTC. Translating gives CASSPGDYGYTF. This sequence joins TRBV11-2 and TRBJ1-2; a weak D match, TRBD1 (5 bases). Germline CDR1 reads SGHAT; CDR2 reads FQNNGV. The CDR3 is 12 residues long. Between the trimmed V and J ends, which lost 5 bases and 3 bases, there was a span of 7 bases.

The table lists this clone with a few counts. The chain carries TRBV19 and TRBJ2-1; 8 bases fit TRBD2. The CDR3 extends over 16 amino acids. Germline V gene lookup returns CDR1 LNHDA and CDR2 SQIVND (reference sequence). The ends lost 1 base at V and 3 bases at J; junction bases unmatched: 5. The DNA for the CDR3 is TGTGCCAGTAGTATAGTTGCGGGGGGAAACTACAATGAGCAGTTCTTC. Translation: CASSIVAGGNYNEQFF. Full variable domain (rest looked up from reference TRBV19 and TRBJ2-1): DGGITQSPKYLFRKEGQNVTLSCEQNLNHDAMYWYRQDPGQGLRLIYYSQIVNDFQKGDIAEGYSVSREKKESFPLTVTSAQKNPTAFYLCASSIVAGGNYNEQFFGPGTRLTVL.

This clone showed up just once. V gene TRBV19 combines with J gene TRBJ2-5, with D perhaps matching TRBD1 (6 bases). V lost 7 bases, J lost 5 bases, and 17 bases lay in between. The CDR3 covers 14 residues. Per the germline V gene, CDR1 is LNHDA and CDR2 is SQIVND (reference sequence). CDR3 protein: CASKLRGGLETQYF. The CDR3 DNA reads as TGTGCCAGTAAGCTTAGAGGGGGTTTGGAGACCCAGTACTTC.

The chain carries TRBV7-7 and TRBJ2-3, with D hard to call. The ends were cut back, 2 bases at V and 0 bases at J, with 9 bases in the middle. CDR3 length: 15 residues. CDR1 is SSHAT, CDR2 FNYEAQ, per germline (reference sequence). The CDR3, as DNA: TGTGCCAGCAGCTTATCTATATCTAGCACAGATACGCAGTATTTT. Amino acids: CASSLSISSTDTQYF.

The rearrangement joins TRBV29-1 to TRBJ2-3; 10 bases line up with TRBD1. The CDR3 consists of 13 residues. The trim removed 8 bases at V and 5 bases at J, leaving 7 bases unmatched. Looked up from germline, CDR1 is SQVTM and CDR2 is ANQGSEA. The CDR3 region is CSLRQGAGDTQYF. CDR3 bases: TGCAGCCTTAGACAGGGGGCGGGAGATACGCAGTATTTT.

This chain uses TRBV19 with TRBJ2-1; 9 nucleotides match TRBD1. With 3 bases clipped from V and 6 bases from J, the junction kept 12 bases outside the gene matches. The CDR3 is 17 residues long. The germline V gene has CDR1 LNHDA and CDR2 SQIVND (reference sequence). In DNA form, the CDR3 reads TGTGCCAGTAGTATGTCAACGGGACAGGGAGTTGGCAATGAGCAGTTCTTC. It yields the protein CASSMSTGQGVGNEQFF.

This clone showed up just a few times. The chain uses TRBV7-6 and TRBJ1-1; 10 nucleotides agree with TRBD1. The CDR3 is 15 amino acids. Germline lookup yields CDR1 SGHVS and CDR2 FNYEAQ. V lost 4 bases to trimming and J lost 4 bases; unmatched junction nucleotides: 6. The CDR3 is CASSSTGGGSTEAFF. In nucleotides, the CDR3 is TGTGCCAGCAGCTCGACAGGGGGCGGAAGCACTGAAGCTTTCTTT.

The chain uses TRBV5-1 and TRBJ2-3; 11 nucleotides match TRBD1. V lost 3 bases to trimming and J lost 5 bases; unmatched junction nucleotides: 17. This CDR3 spans 19 amino acids. CDR1 and CDR2 from the germline V gene are SGHRS and YFSETQ. The CDR3 DNA is TGCGCCAGCAGCTCCCGGACAGGGGGCGAAGCGGGAGGTTTAGATACGCAGTATTTT. It translates to CASSSRTGGEAGGLDTQYF.

The V gene is TRBV11-3, the J gene TRBJ2-1; D might be TRBD1 (6 bases). Germline V gene sequence: CDR1 SGHNT, CDR2 YENEEA. There are 15 residues in the CDR3. V lost 0 bases and J 7 bases, leaving 13 bases between the germline ends. CDR3 amino acids: CASSLDSGAQNEQFF. Written as DNA, the CDR3 is TGTGCCAGCAGCTTAGATTCAGGGGCGCAAAATGAGCAGTTCTTC.

The rearrangement uses TRBV6-6 and TRBJ2-7, with D possibly matching TRBD2 (6 bases). V lost 2 bases and J lost 0, with 11 bases in between. The germline CDR1 and CDR2 sequences are MNHNY and SVGAGI (reference sequence). CDR3 length equals 15 residues. The CDR3 region is CASSYGGTSSYEQYF. CDR3 nucleotides: TGTGCCAGCAGTTACGGGGGGACCAGCTCCTACGAGCAGTACTTC.

This rearrangement joins TRBV10-2 to TRBJ2-7; 9 positions agree with TRBD2. In germline, CDR1 is WSHSY, CDR2 SAAADI. The CDR3 covers 16 residues. V shed 5 bases and J 0 bases; nucleotides not matched to a gene: 8. The CDR3 nucleotides are TGCGCCAGCAGTCTTTTGCTAGCGGGAAACTCCTACGAGCAGTACTTC. This encodes CASSLLLAGNSYEQYF.

This chain links TRBV19 with TRBJ1-1, with 10 bases identical to TRBD1. The CDR3 totals 15 residues. Germline V gene sequence: CDR1 LNHDA, CDR2 SQIVND (reference sequence). J gave up 5 bases and V 6 bases, and 9 bases lay outside the gene matches. The CDR3 region has the DNA TGTGCCAGTAGGCCATCCGGGACAGGGGATACTGAAGCTTTCTTT. It codes for CASRPSGTGDTEAFF.

CDR3 DNA sequence: TGTGCCAGCAGTGAGGTCCAGGCTGACACCGGGGAGCTGTTTTTT. This gives the protein CASSEVQADTGELFF. The chain combines TRBV2 with TRBJ2-2; D is unresolved. Germline CDR1 is SNHLY and CDR2 is FYNNEI. The CDR3 covers 15 residues. The ends were cut back, 3 bases at V and 3 bases at J, with 11 bases in the middle.

This clone was recorded once. The same CDR3 is also encoded by other DNA sequences in this sample. This sequence joins TRBV7-2 and TRBJ1-2; D remains ambiguous. Trimming stripped 5 bases from V and 2 bases from J, with 12 bases between. Germline assignment: CDR1 SGHTA and CDR2 FQGNSA. The CDR3 loop spans 14 amino acids. CDR3 DNA: TGTGCCAGCAGCCCTCGGACGGGAAACTATGGCTACACCTTC. Protein product: CASSPRTGNYGYTF. Using reference TRBV7-2 and TRBJ1-2 for the parts outside the CDR3, the full variable domain is GAGVSQSPSNKVTEKGKDVELRCDPISGHTALYWYRQSLGQGLEFLIYFQGNSAPDKSGLPSDRFSAERTGGSVSTLTIQRTQQEDSAVYLCASSPRTGNYGYTFGSGTRLTVV.

J is TRBJ1-2 and V is TRBV28; D uncertain. This CDR3 has 11 amino acids. Germline assignment: CDR1 MDHEN and CDR2 SYDVKM. V was cut by 5 bases and J by 8 bases, with 9 bases left in between. For the CDR3, the DNA is TGTGCCAGCAGTGTAGAGGGCGGCTACACCTTC. Protein product: CASSVEGGYTF.

V is TRBV18 and J is TRBJ1-1, with 7 bases identical to TRBD1. The CDR3 is made up of 16 amino acids. Germline CDR1 reads KGHSH; CDR2 reads LQKENI. V shed 4 bases and J 1 base; nucleotides not matched to a gene: 9. The CDR3 DNA follows: TGTGCCAGCTCACTTACAACCGGGACAGCGAACACTGAAGCTTTCTTT. Amino acids: CASSLTTGTANTEAFF.

The V call is TRBV11-3, the J call TRBJ1-6; 7 nucleotides match TRBD1. CDR3 length equals 14 residues. In germline, CDR1 is SGHNT, CDR2 YENEEA. The junction had 11 bases not matched to a gene; V was cut back by 4 bases and J by 14 bases. CDR3 nucleotide sequence: TGTGCCAGCAGCTCGGGACAGCCGTATTCGGCCCTCCACTTT. Protein product: CASSSGQPYSALHF.

This rearrangement joins TRBV5-4 to TRBJ2-7, with 14 positions matching TRBD2. The CDR3 consists of 15 residues. V shed 4 bases and J 3 bases; nucleotides not matched to a gene: 3. Germline V gene data show CDR1 as SGHNT and CDR2 as YYREEE (reference sequence). In DNA form, the CDR3 reads TGTGCCAGCAGCCCGGGACTAGCGGGAGTCTACGAGCAGTACTTC. This encodes CASSPGLAGVYEQYF.

The chain uses TRBV6-6 and TRBJ2-3; TRBD2 matches 11 bases. V trimming: 5 bases; J trimming: 0 bases; junction bases outside the gene matches: 7. Germline V gives CDR1 MNHNY, CDR2 SVGAGI (reference sequence). CDR3 size: 17 residues. The CDR3 loop reads CASSRLAGPSSTDTQYF. The CDR3 DNA is TGTGCCAGCAGTCGACTAGCGGGACCATCTAGCACAGATACGCAGTATTTT.

This chain connects TRBV30 to TRBJ1-2; perhaps TRBD1 as D (6 bases). The CDR3 extends over 16 amino acids. Trimming left V 0 bases short and J 8 bases short, with 22 bases between. In germline, CDR1 is GTSNPN, CDR2 SVGIG (reference sequence). CDR3 nucleotide sequence: TGTGCCTGGAGTGTACCGGGGGGCCGACAGTCGTACGGCTACACCTTC. Amino acid sequence: CAWSVPGGRQSYGYTF. Supplemented by reference TRBV30 and TRBJ1-2, the full variable domain reads SQTIHQWPATLVQPVGSPLSLECTVEGTSNPNLYWYRQAAGRGLQLLFYSVGIGQISSEVPQNLSASRPQDRQFILSSKKLLLSDSGFYLCAWSVPGGRQSYGYTFGSGTRLTVV.

The gene calls are TRBV12-3 or TRBV12-4 and TRBJ1-1, with 10 bases identical to TRBD1. The V gene end was trimmed by 8 bases and the J gene end by 5 bases; junction bases not matched to a gene: 2. This CDR3 has 12 amino acids. CDR3 protein: CASGTGETEAFF. For the CDR3, the DNA is TGTGCCAGCGGGACAGGGGAGACTGAAGCTTTCTTT.

The chain carries TRBV6-2 or TRBV6-3 and TRBJ1-2; 7 bases fit TRBD1. J gave up 2 bases and V 4 bases, and 10 bases lay outside the gene matches. Germline-derived CDR1 and CDR2 are MNHEY and SVGEGT. The CDR3 is 16 amino acids. CDR3 sequence reads: CASSSRRTGGNYGYTF. CDR3 nucleotides: TGTGCCAGCAGTTCCCGAAGGACAGGAGGGAACTATGGCTACACCTTC.

In DNA form, the CDR3 reads TGTGCCAGCAGTTTACTAGGTACAGGGAAGGGAAACACCATATATTTT. This translates into CASSLLGTGKGNTIYF. This chain joins TRBV27 and TRBJ1-3; D may be TRBD1 (6 bases). The germline V gene encodes CDR1 MNHEY and CDR2 SMNVEV (reference sequence). This CDR3 has 16 residues. V lost 2 bases to trimming and J lost 4 bases, with 15 bases between them.